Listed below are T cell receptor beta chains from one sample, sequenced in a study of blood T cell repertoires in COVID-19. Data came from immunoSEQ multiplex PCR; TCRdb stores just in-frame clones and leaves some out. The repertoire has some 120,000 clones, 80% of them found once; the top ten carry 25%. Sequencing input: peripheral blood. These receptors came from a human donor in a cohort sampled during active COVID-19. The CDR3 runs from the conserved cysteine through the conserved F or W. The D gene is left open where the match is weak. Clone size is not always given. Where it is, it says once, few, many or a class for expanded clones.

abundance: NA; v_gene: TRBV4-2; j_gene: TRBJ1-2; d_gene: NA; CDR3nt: TGTGCCAGCAGCCAAGACTCGGTCAACTATGGCTACACCTTC; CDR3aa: CASSQDSVNYGYTF
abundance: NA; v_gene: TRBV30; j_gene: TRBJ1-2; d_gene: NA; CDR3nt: TGTGCCTGGAGTCCCCTGGGACAAAACCCGGGTTTTGGCTATGGCTACACCTTC; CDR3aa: CAWSPLGQNPGFGYGYTF
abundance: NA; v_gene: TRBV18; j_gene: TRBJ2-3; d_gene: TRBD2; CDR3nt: TGTGCCAGCTCGCCGGGACTAGCTGGGACAGATACGCAGTATTTT; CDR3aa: CASSPGLAGTDTQYF
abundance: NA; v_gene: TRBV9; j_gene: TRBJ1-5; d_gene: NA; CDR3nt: TGTGCCAGCAGCCTCGACAGTATATATCAGCCCCAGCATTTT; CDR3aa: CASSLDSIYQPQHF
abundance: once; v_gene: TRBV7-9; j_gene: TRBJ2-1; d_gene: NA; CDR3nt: TGTGCCAGCAGCTTAGGCACTAGCCGTCTGGATGAGCAGTTCTTC; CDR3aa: CASSLGTSRLDEQFF
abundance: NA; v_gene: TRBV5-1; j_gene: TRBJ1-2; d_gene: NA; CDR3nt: TGCGCCAGCAGTCAGGACACCCGGGGGAACTATGGCTACACCTTC; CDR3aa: CASSQDTRGNYGYTF
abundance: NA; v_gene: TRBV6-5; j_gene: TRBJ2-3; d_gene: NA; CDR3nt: TGTGCCAGCAGTTACCGTGCAGGAGGTGTTTCAGATACGCAGTATTTT; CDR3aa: CASSYRAGGVSDTQYF
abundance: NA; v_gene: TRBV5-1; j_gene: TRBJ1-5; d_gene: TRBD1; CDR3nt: TGCGCCAGCAGCTTGGGGGACAGTGGCAATCAGCCCCAGCATTTT; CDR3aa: CASSLGDSGNQPQHF
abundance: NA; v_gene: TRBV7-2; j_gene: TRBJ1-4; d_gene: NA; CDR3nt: TGTGCCAGCAGCCGGGGGACTGAAAAACTGTTTTTT; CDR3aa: CASSRGTEKLFF
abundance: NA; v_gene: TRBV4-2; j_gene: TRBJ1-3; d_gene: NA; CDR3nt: TGTGCCAGCAGCCAAGATCGCGGAGGGGCTGGAAACACCATATATTTT; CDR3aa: CASSQDRGGAGNTIYF
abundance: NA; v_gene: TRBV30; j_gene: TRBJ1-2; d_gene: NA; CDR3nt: TGTGCCTGGACGGGACGGGAGGAAGATAGCTACACCTTC; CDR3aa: CAWTGREEDSYTF
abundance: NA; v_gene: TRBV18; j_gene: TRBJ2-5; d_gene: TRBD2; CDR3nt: TGTGCCAGCTCACTTAGCGGGCTGGAACAAGAGACCCAGTACTTC; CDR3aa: CASSLSGLEQETQYF
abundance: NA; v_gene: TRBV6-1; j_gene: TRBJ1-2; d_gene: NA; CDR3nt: TGTGCCAGCAGTGATGGACAGAGAGTTGGCTACACCTTC; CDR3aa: CASSDGQRVGYTF
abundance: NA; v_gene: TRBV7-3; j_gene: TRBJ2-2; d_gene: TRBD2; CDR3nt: TGTGCCAGCAGCTCCCGGGGAGGGGTGGACACCGGGGAGCTGTTTTTT; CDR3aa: CASSSRGGVDTGELFF
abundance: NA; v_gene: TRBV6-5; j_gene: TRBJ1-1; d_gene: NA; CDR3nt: TGTGCCAGCAGTTCCCGTCGCGGGGGGGGCTATCTCGAAGCTTTCTTT; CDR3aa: CASSSRRGGGYLEAFF
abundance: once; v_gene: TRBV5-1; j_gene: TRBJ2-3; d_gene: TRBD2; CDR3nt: TGCGCCAGCAGCTGGCCACGGGGGGTCGACACAGATACGCAGTATTTT; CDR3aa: CASSWPRGVDTDTQYF
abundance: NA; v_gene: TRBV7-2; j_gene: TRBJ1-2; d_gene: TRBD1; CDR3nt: TGTGCCAGCAGCTGGGCGACAGGGAACTATGGCTACACCTTC; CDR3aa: CASSWATGNYGYTF
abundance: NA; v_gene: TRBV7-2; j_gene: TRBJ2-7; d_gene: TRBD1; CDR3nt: TGTGCCAGCAGCCCAGTGGGACAGGGTATGGGCTCCTACGAGCAGTACTTC; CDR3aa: CASSPVGQGMGSYEQYF
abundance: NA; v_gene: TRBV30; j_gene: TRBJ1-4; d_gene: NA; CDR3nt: TGTGCCTGGAGTGTAATCTCCCCTAATGAAAAACTGTTTTTT; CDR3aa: CAWSVISPNEKLFF
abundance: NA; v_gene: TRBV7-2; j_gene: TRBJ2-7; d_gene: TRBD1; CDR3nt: TGTGCCAGCAGCCCCCCAACAGGGGTCGAGCAGTACTTC; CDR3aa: CASSPPTGVEQYF
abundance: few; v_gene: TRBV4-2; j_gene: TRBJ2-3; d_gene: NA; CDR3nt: TGTGCCAGCAGCCAAGTTAGGACTGGCCGAAGCACAGATACGCAGTATTTT; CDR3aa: CASSQVRTGRSTDTQYF
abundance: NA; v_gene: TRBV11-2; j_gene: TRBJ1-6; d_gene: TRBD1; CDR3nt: TGTGCCAGCAGCTCGCTAACTCCCGGGACAGGGAACTCACCCCTCCACTTT; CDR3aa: CASSSLTPGTGNSPLHF
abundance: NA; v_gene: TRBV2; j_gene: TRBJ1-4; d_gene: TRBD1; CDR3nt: TGTGCCAGCAGTGAAGCGATGGGGGACAGTGAAAAACTGTTTTTT; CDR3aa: CASSEAMGDSEKLFF
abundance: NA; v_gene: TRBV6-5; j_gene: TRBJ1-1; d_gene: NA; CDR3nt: TGTGCCAGCAGTTCCGGGGTACCGAACACTGAAGCTTTCTTT; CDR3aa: CASSSGVPNTEAFF
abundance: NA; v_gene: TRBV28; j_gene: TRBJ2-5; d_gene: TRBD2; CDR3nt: TGTGCCAGCAGGGAGGGACTAGCGGGAATTCAAGAGACCCAGTACTTC; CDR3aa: CASREGLAGIQETQYF
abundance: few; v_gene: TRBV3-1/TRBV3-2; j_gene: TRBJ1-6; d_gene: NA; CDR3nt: TGTGCCAGCAGCCAGGCCCAGGGGCGGGTTAATTCACCCCTCCACTTT; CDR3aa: CASSQAQGRVNSPLHF
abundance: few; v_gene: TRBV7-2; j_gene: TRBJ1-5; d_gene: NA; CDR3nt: TGTGCCAGCAGCTTAGTAGTAACAGGGCATCAGCCCCAGCATTTT; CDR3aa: CASSLVVTGHQPQHF
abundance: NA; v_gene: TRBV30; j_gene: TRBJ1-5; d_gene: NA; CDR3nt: TGTGCCTGGAGTGTACAGCGGGGCGGGAGCAATCAGCCCCAGCATTTT; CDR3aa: CAWSVQRGGSNQPQHF
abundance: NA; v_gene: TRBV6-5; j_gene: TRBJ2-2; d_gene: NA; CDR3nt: TGTGCCAGCAGTTACTCGGGATATAGCGCCGGGGAGCTGTTTTTT; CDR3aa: CASSYSGYSAGELFF
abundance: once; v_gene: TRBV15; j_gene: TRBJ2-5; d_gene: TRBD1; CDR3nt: TGTGCCACCAGCAGAGGCAGGGGGGAGACCCAGTACTTC; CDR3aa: CATSRGRGETQYF
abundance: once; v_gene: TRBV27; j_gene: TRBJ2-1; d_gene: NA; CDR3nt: TGTGCCAGCAGCCGACGGAGTGTGGGCGGGACCTCTTACCCTTACAATGAGCAGTTCTTC; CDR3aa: CASSRRSVGGTSYPYNEQFF
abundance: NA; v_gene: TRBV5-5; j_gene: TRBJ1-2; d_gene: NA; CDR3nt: TGTGCCAGCAGCTTGGCCGGGTCCTATGGCTACACCTTC; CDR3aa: CASSLAGSYGYTF
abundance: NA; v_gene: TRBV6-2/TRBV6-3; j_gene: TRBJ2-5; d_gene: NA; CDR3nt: TGTGCCAGCAGTGATCAGGGTGAGACCCAGTACTTC; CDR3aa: CASSDQGETQYF
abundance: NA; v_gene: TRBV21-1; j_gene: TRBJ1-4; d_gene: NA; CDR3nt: TGTGCCAGCAGCTCCGCCGCAGGGGGGATAATAAATGAAAAACTGTTTTTT; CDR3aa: CASSSAAGGIINEKLFF
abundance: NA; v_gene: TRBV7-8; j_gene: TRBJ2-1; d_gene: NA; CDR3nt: TGTGCCAGCAGCTTAGAGAGACAGATCAATGAGCAGTTCTTC; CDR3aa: CASSLERQINEQFF
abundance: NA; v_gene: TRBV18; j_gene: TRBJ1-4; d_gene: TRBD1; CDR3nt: TGTGCCAGCTCACCGGACAGGGGGACTGAAAAACTGTTTTTT; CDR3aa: CASSPDRGTEKLFF
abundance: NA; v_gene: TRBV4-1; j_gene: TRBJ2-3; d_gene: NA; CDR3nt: TGCGCCAGCAGCCAAGTTCCAGGGGTACGCACGCAGTATTTT; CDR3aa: CASSQVPGVRTQYF
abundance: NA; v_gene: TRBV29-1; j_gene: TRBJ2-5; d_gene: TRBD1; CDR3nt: TGCAGCGTCAAGACAGGGGAAGAGACCCAGTACTTC; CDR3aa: CSVKTGEETQYF
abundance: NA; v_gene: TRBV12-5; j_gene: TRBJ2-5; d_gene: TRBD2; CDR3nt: TGTGCTAGTGGTTTGGGCGATAGCGGGGGGTCGCAAGAGACCCAGTACTTC; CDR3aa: CASGLGDSGGSQETQYF
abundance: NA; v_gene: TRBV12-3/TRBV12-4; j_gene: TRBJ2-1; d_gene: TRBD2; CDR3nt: TGTGCCACCCGGGGACTAGGCCTCAATGAGCAGTTCTTC; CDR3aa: CATRGLGLNEQFF
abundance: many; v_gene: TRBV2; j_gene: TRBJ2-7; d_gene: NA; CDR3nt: TGTGCCAGCAGTGAAGAGCAGGGCCCATACTACGAGCAGTACTTC; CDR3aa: CASSEEQGPYYEQYF
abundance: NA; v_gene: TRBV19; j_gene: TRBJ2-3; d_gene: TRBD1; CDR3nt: TGTGCCAGTTGGGACAGGGGGCGAGATACGCAGTATTTT; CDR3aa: CASWDRGRDTQYF
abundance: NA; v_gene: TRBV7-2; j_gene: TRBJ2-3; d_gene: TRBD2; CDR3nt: TGTGCCAGCAGCCTCGGGACTAGCGGGGGCACGCAGTATTTT; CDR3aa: CASSLGTSGGTQYF
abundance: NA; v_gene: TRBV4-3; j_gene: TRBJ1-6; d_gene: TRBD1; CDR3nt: TGCGCCAGCAGCCAACAACTACCGGGACAGGGGTATTCACCCCTCCACTTT; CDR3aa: CASSQQLPGQGYSPLHF
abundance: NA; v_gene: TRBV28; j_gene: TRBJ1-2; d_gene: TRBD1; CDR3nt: TGTGCCAGCAGTCCATGGACAGGGGGCCCACGGTATGGCTACACCTTC; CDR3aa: CASSPWTGGPRYGYTF
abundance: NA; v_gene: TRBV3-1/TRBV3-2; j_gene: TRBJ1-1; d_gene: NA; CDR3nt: TGTGCCAGCAGCCATTCATATGTCGGGGGCACTGAAGCTTTCTTT; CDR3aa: CASSHSYVGGTEAFF
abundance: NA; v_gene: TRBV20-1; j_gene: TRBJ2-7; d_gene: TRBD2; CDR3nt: TGCAGTGCTAGTCGTAGCGGGGGGACGCGCGAGCAGTACTTC; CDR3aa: CSASRSGGTREQYF
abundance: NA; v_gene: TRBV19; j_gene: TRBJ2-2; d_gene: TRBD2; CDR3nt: TGTGCCAGTAGTATAGGCCCTAGCGGGGTCGGGGAGCTGTTTTTT; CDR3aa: CASSIGPSGVGELFF
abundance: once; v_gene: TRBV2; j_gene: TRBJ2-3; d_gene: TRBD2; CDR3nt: TGTGCCAGCAGTGGAGCGGGAGCAGATACGCAGTATTTT; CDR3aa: CASSGAGADTQYF
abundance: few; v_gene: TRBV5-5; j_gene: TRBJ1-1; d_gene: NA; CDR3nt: TGTGCCAGCAGCCCCATGGGCAGGGCAGGGAACACTGAAGCTTTCTTT; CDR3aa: CASSPMGRAGNTEAFF
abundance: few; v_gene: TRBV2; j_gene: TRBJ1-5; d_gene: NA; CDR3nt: TGTGCCAGCAGTGGCGTAGGGGCAGGGAGGAATCAGCCCCAGCATTTT; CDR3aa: CASSGVGAGRNQPQHF
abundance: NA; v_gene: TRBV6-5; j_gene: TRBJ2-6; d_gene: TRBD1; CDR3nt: TGTGCCAGCAAAGCCCTAGGACAGGGCGGTCTGACTTTC; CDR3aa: CASKALGQGGLTF
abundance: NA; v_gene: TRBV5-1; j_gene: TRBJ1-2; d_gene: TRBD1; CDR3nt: TGCGCCAGCAGCTGGGGGCAGGGGGCAGATGGCTACACCTTC; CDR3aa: CASSWGQGADGYTF
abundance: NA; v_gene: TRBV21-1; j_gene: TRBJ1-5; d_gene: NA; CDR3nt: TGTGCCAGCAGTATGTGGGGAGGGAGCAATCAGCCCCAGCATTTT; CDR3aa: CASSMWGGSNQPQHF
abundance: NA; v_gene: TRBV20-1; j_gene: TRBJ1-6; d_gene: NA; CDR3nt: TGCAGTGCTAGTGATCGGGAATCCCTCCACTTT; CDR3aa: CSASDRESLHF